This entry lists 19 T cell receptor beta chains sequenced from one sample in a study of T cell responses to AZD1222 COVID-19 vaccine. The method was immunoSEQ multiplex PCR; TCRdb's version includes in-frame clones alone and lacks a portion of them. In the table there are roughly 110,000 clones, roughly nine tenths of which are singletons. Sequences were derived from peripheral blood, sampled on day 0 of AZD1222 vaccination. These receptors were obtained from an adult in good health.

V is TRBV28 and J is TRBJ1-6; TRBD1 aligns across 7 bases. Germline CDR1 MDHEN, CDR2 SYDVKM. J gave up 8 bases and V 1 base, and 5 bases lay outside the gene matches. The CDR3 loop spans 15 amino acids. Written as DNA, the CDR3 is TGTGCCAGCAGTTTATACAGGGGTTTTGATTCACCCCTCCACTTT. Translated, it gives CASSLYRGFDSPLHF.

This rearrangement joins TRBV10-3 to TRBJ1-2; D may be TRBD1 (5 bases). The germline gives CDR1 ENHRY, CDR2 SYGVKD. Trimming removed 0 bases from V and 8 bases from J, with 13 bases in between. The CDR3 extends over 14 amino acids. CDR3 coding DNA: TGTGCCATCAGTGAGTCGATTGGGGGGGAAGGCTACACCTTC. Protein: CAISESIGGEGYTF.

V is TRBV7-9 and J is TRBJ1-3; D is undetermined. V lost 5 bases and J lost 0, with 8 bases in between. The CDR3 contains 14 residues. CDR1 is SEHNR, CDR2 FQNEAQ, per germline (reference sequence). The DNA of the CDR3 is TGTGCCAGCAGCGGACGACCCTCTGGAAACACCATATATTTT. This sequence encodes CASSGRPSGNTIYF. Supplemented by reference TRBV7-9 and TRBJ1-3, the full variable domain reads DTGVSQNPRHKITKRGQNVTFRCDPISEHNRLYWYRQTLGQGPEFLTYFQNEAQLEKSRLLSDRFSAERPKGSFSTLEIQRTEQGDSAMYLCASSGRPSGNTIYFGEGSWLTVV.

This CDR3 reads CASSPSAGRHSYEQYF. CDR3 coding DNA: TGTGCCAGCAGCCCCTCAGCGGGGCGACACTCCTACGAGCAGTACTTC. The rearrangement uses TRBV3-1 (or the pseudogene TRBV3-2) and TRBJ2-7, with TRBD2 identical over 7 bases. Germline CDR1 is LGHDT and CDR2 is YNNKEL (reference sequence). The CDR3 has 16 amino acids. J lost 0 bases, V lost 4 bases, and 9 bases had no gene match.

This clone came up a few times. The CDR3 protein is CASSPGQLYNSPLHF. In DNA, the CDR3 is TGTGCCAGCAGCCCAGGACAGTTATATAATTCACCCCTCCACTTT. This chain links TRBV7-6 with TRBJ1-6; D might be TRBD1 (6 bases). The V end was cut by 5 bases, the J end by 4 bases, with 12 bases between. The CDR3 sequence is 15 residues long. The germline V gene has CDR1 SGHVS and CDR2 FNYEAQ.

The V and J genes are TRBV9 and TRBJ2-3; TRBD2 aligns across 11 bases. Germline-derived CDR1 and CDR2 are SGDLS and YYNGEE. The CDR3 covers 16 residues. With V trimmed by 1 base and J by 6 bases, 7 bases remained unmatched. The CDR3 coding sequence is TGTGCCAGCAGCGTATCTAGCGGGAGGTCAGGGGATACGCAGTATTTT. Protein: CASSVSSGRSGDTQYF.

The chain joins TRBV29-1 to TRBJ2-7; D gene ambiguous. The germline CDR1 and CDR2 sequences are SQVTM and ANQGSEA. The CDR3 totals 14 residues. V was trimmed by 0 bases and J by 0 bases, leaving 9 bases between them. The DNA for the CDR3 is TGCAGCGTTGAAGATAGGGCGGCCTCCTACGAGCAGTACTTC. Residues: CSVEDRAASYEQYF.

The chain is built from TRBV7-2 and TRBJ2-7; tentative D call: TRBD2 (5 bases). V lost 2 bases and J lost 6, with 14 bases in between. Germline-derived CDR1 and CDR2 are SGHTA and FQGNSA. This CDR3 is 14 amino acids long. For the CDR3, the DNA is TGTGCCAGCAGCTTACGGACTGGCTGGCTCGAGCAGTACTTC. It specifies CASSLRTGWLEQYF.

The chain carries TRBV2 and TRBJ2-3; 7 nucleotides agree with TRBD2. From germline, CDR1 is SNHLY and CDR2 FYNNEI. Unmatched junction bases numbered 4, after V lost 2 bases and J lost 5 bases. This CDR3 has 14 amino acids. CDR3 DNA: TGTGCCAGCAGTGAACTAGCGGAGGGAGATACGCAGTATTTT. Protein product: CASSELAEGDTQYF.

This clone was counted once. This chain joins TRBV29-1 and TRBJ1-2, with 7 bases that match TRBD1. Germline assignment: CDR1 SQVTM and CDR2 ANQGSEA. V trimming: 4 bases; J trimming: 7 bases; junction bases outside the gene matches: 3. CDR3 length equals 11 residues. The CDR3 spells CSVGTGGGYTF. The CDR3 region has the DNA TGCAGCGTTGGGACAGGAGGTGGCTACACCTTC.

The chain links TRBV18 to TRBJ2-3, with 9 bases lining up with TRBD1. The V gene end was trimmed by 4 bases and the J gene end by 4 bases; junction bases not matched to a gene: 6. This CDR3 comprises 15 residues. The germline gives CDR1 KGHSH, CDR2 LQKENI. The CDR3 protein is CASSRPGQGADTQYF. The DNA of the CDR3 is TGTGCCAGCTCACGGCCGGGACAGGGAGCAGATACGCAGTATTTT.

The rearrangement joins TRBV12-3 or TRBV12-4 to TRBJ2-1; D perhaps matches TRBD1 (6 bases). The CDR3 is 12 amino acids. V lost 6 bases and J 15 bases, leaving 18 bases between the germline ends. The CDR3 DNA reads TGTGCCAGCAGCTCCCAGGGGCGTCCACCGTTCTTC. Amino acids: CASSSQGRPPFF.

The chain combines TRBV19 with TRBJ2-1, with TRBD2 identical over 8 bases. Germline V gene data show CDR1 as LNHDA and CDR2 as SQIVND (reference sequence). The CDR3 extends over 17 amino acids. V shed 5 bases, J shed 12 bases, and the junction held 21 bases outside the gene matches. As DNA, the CDR3 is TGTGCCAGTAGTTGGGTTTTAGTGGGTCTTAGCGGGAAGGTGCAGTTCTTC. It encodes CASSWVLVGLSGKVQFF.

This clone was found once. The DNA for the CDR3 is TGTGCCAGCAGATTGGACGGCAATGAAAAACTGTTTTTT. Its translation: CASRLDGNEKLFF. The genes are TRBV28 and TRBJ1-4; D remains ambiguous. The V end lost 6 bases, the J end lost 5 bases, and 10 bases lay between the germline ends. CDR3 length: 13 residues. From germline, CDR1 is MDHEN and CDR2 SYDVKM. The whole variable domain, remainder taken from reference TRBV28 and TRBJ1-4, is DVKVTQSSRYLVKRTGEKVFLECVQDMDHENMFWYRQDPGLGLRLIYFSYDVKMKEKGDIPEGYSVSREKKERFSLILESASTNQTSMYLCASRLDGNEKLFFGSGTQLSVL.

This chain connects TRBV7-3 to TRBJ1-1, with no clear D. The V gene's germline CDR1 is SGHTA and CDR2 FQGTGA. Trimming removed 5 bases at V and 2 bases at J, with 9 bases between. The CDR3 extends over 13 amino acids. Here the CDR3 DNA reads TGTGCCAGCAGCCGCGACGGAAACACTGAAGCTTTCTTT. Residues: CASSRDGNTEAFF. The whole variable domain, filled in from reference TRBV7-3 and TRBJ1-1, reads GAGVSQTPSNKVTEKGKYVELRCDPISGHTALYWYRQSLGQGPEFLIYFQGTGAADDSGLPNDRFFAVRPEGSVSTLKIQRTERGDSAVYLCASSRDGNTEAFFGQGTRLTVV.

This chain joins TRBV21-1 and TRBJ2-5; the table's D call, TRBD2, was not checked against the DNA. TRBV21-1 is noted as a pseudogene. This CDR3 region has 17 residues. CDR3 sequence reads: CASSSTRTSARQETQYF. The CDR3 nucleotides are TGTGCCAGCAGCTCGACACGAACTAGCGCAAGGCAAGAGACCCAGTACTTC.

This chain uses TRBV5-1 with TRBJ2-1; weak D call: TRBD2 (6 bases). Trimming took off 6 bases at V and 5 bases at J, with 21 bases between the two ends. The germline V gene has CDR1 SGHRS and CDR2 YFSETQ. The CDR3 length is 16 residues. The CDR3 DNA is TGCGCCAGCAATCCCGGAGGGCTAGCAGTTAACAATGAGCAGTTCTTC. Protein sequence: CASNPGGLAVNNEQFF.

The V gene is TRBV7-2, the J gene TRBJ2-2; D is ambiguous. Trimming took off 4 bases at V and 5 bases at J, with 8 bases between the two ends. Germline V gives CDR1 SGHTA, CDR2 FQGNSA. CDR3 length: 13 amino acids. The CDR3 reads CASSYHFTGELFF. In nucleotides, the CDR3 is TGTGCCAGCAGCTATCACTTTACCGGGGAGCTGTTTTTT.

The chain carries TRBV27 and TRBJ2-1; D unresolved. From germline, CDR1 is MNHEY and CDR2 SMNVEV (reference sequence). Deletions cut 0 bases from V and 7 bases from J, with 13 bases between. This CDR3 region has 15 residues. Here the CDR3 reads CASSLSTAFRNEQFF. The CDR3, as DNA: TGTGCCAGCAGTTTATCGACCGCGTTCCGGAATGAGCAGTTCTTC.